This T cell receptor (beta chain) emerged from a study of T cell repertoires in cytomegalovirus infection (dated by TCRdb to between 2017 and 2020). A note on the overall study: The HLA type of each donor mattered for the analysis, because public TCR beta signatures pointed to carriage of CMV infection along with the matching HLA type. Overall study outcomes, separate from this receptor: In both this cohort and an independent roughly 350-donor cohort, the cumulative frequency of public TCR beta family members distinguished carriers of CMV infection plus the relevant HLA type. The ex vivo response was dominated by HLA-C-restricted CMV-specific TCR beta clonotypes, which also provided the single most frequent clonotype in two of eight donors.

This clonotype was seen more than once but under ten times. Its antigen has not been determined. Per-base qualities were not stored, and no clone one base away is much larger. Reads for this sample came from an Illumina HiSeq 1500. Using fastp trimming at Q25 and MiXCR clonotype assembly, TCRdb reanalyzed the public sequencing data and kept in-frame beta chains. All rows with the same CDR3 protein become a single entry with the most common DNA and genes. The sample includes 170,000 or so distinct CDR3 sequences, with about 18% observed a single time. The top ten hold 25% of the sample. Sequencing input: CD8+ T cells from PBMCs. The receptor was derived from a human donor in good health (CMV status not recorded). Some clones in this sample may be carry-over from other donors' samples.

In nucleotides, the sequence is TGTGCTAGTGGCCCGGGACAGCCGAACACTGAAGCTTTCTTT. It translates as CASGPGQPNTEAFF. The chain is assembled from TRBV12-5 and TRBJ1-1; TRBD1 lines up with 7 middle nucleotides. The CDR3 sequence holds 14 residues, the cysteine and phenylalanine included. Kept here is only the CDR3 DNA, which spans 42 bases and is read in frame from base 1. The V end gives up 6 bases and the J end 1 base, leaving 5 bases in the junction not matched to a gene. CDR1 is given as LGHNT and CDR2 as FRNRAP, both from the germline V gene.